Listed below are T cell receptor beta chains from one sample, sequenced in a study of long-term antiretroviral therapy in people with HIV. Generated by immunoSEQ multiplex PCR, the TCRdb table keeps only in-frame clones and is missing some. The data hold about 20,000 clones, with 82% observed a single time. The source material was unsorted PBMCs, sampled less than 2.5 years after starting antiretroviral therapy. The origin of the receptors is a man in his forties with HIV. The CDR3 runs from the conserved cysteine through the conserved F or W. Fields, in order: CDR3 length, clone size, D gene, J gene, V gene, CDR3 DNA, CDR3 protein. A D gene is named only where the DNA matches it firmly. Clone size is shown for a subset of rows, as once, few, many or a class of expanded clone.

18,NA,NA,TRBJ1-2,TRBV5-1,TGCGCCAGCAGCTTGGGGGTACGGCCCAACAAAACCCTCGATGGCTACACCTTC,CASSLGVRPNKTLDGYTF
16,few,TRBD1,TRBJ2-7,TRBV12-5,TGTGCTAGTGTTCAGGGACAGGGAGGGCTACGCTACGAGCAGTACTTC,CASVQGQGGLRYEQYF
16,NA,NA,TRBJ1-1,TRBV18,TGTGCCAGCTCACCAAATACTAGGAAGACGAACACTGAAGCTTTCTTT,CASSPNTRKTNTEAFF
17,NA,NA,TRBJ1-4,TRBV11-2,TGTGCCAGCAGCTTAGAGGGAAGGGCCTGGGGTAATGAAAAACTGTTTTTT,CASSLEGRAWGNEKLFF
15,few,TRBD1,TRBJ1-2,TRBV19,TGTGCCAGTAGTTCCCCGACAGGGATTGACTATGGCTACACCTTC,CASSSPTGIDYGYTF
15,NA,NA,TRBJ2-5,TRBV5-1,TGCGCCAGCAGGTCCTCCATGGCGGAAGGGGAGACCCAGTACTTC,CASRSSMAEGETQYF
14,NA,NA,TRBJ2-1,TRBV5-4,TGTGCCAGCAGCTGGGATTTCTCCTACAATGAGCAGTTCTTC,CASSWDFSYNEQFF
16,NA,TRBD2,TRBJ2-3,TRBV10-1,TGCGCCAGCAGTGAGAGAGGGCTAGCGGGCACAGATACGCAGTATTTT,CASSERGLAGTDTQYF
16,once,NA,TRBJ2-3,TRBV9,TGTGCCAGCAGCGTAGGCAGGGAGATGGGCACAGATACGCAGTATTTT,CASSVGREMGTDTQYF
16,once,NA,TRBJ2-3,TRBV10-3,TGTGCCAGCAAGACCACAGGGATAGAGGTCGAAGATACGCAGTATTTT,CASKTTGIEVEDTQYF
15,NA,NA,TRBJ2-1,TRBV11-3,TGTGCCAGCAGCGTACAAAGCGGAGTGTCTGATGAGCAGTTCTTC,CASSVQSGVSDEQFF
14,NA,NA,TRBJ2-3,TRBV10-1,TGCGCCAGCAGTGGAGGGTTTGGCACAGATACGCAGTATTTT,CASSGGFGTDTQYF
14,NA,NA,TRBJ2-3,TRBV30,TGTGTCCTGTCGAACAGGGTGAAGGCAGATACGCAGTATTTT,CVLSNRVKADTQYF
16,NA,TRBD2,TRBJ2-1,TRBV10-2,TGCGCCAGCAGGTCGCGGGAGGTCCCCTCCTACAATGAGCAGTTCTTC,CASRSREVPSYNEQFF
16,NA,TRBD2,TRBJ2-5,TRBV7-2,TGTGCCAGCAGCCCGGGCCTGACTAGCGGGGGAGCGACCCAGTACTTC,CASSPGLTSGGATQYF
15,NA,NA,TRBJ1-5,TRBV7-2,TGTGCCAGCAGCTTTATGGACAGTGGCAATCAGCCCCAGCATTTT,CASSFMDSGNQPQHF
12,NA,TRBD1,TRBJ1-4,TRBV28,TGTGCCACCGGGGGGGACAGGGAGGAACTGTTTTTT,CATGGDREELFF
12,NA,NA,TRBJ2-1,TRBV30,TGTGCCTGGGGGGACTCCTACAATGAGCAGTTCTTC,CAWGDSYNEQFF
13,NA,NA,TRBJ1-1,TRBV30,TGTGCCTGGAGTAGGCAGTCGCGGACTGAAGCTTTCTTT,CAWSRQSRTEAFF
14,once,NA,TRBJ1-1,TRBV25-1,TGTGCCAGCAGTGCCGGCGGCCTATACACTGAAGCTTTCTTT,CASSAGGLYTEAFF
16,NA,NA,TRBJ1-4,TRBV5-8,TGTGCCAGCAGCTTCAATATTGGATCAACTAATGAAAAACTGTTTTTT,CASSFNIGSTNEKLFF
14,once,NA,TRBJ2-1,TRBV7-3,TGTGCCAGCAGCCAGCAACCCGGGGGCAATGAGCAGTTCTTC,CASSQQPGGNEQFF
14,NA,NA,TRBJ2-7,TRBV6-1,TGTGCCAGCAGTCAAACGATAAACAGCATCGAGCAGTACTTC,CASSQTINSIEQYF
13,NA,NA,TRBJ2-7,TRBV27,TGTGCCAGCAGTGAATCGGTGACCTACGAGCAGTACTTC,CASSESVTYEQYF
16,NA,TRBD1,TRBJ2-7,TRBV18,TGTGCCAGCTCACCAGGGGGGGACAGGGGATACTACGAGCAGTACTTC,CASSPGGDRGYYEQYF
14,NA,NA,TRBJ2-2,TRBV6-5,TGTGCCAGCAGTTACCCCACTAACACCGGGGAGCTGTTTTTT,CASSYPTNTGELFF
17,NA,TRBD1,TRBJ1-1,TRBV5-4,TGTGCCAGCAGCGTCCGGGACAGGGGGCGGTTTGGCACTGAAGCTTTCTTT,CASSVRDRGRFGTEAFF
14,NA,NA,TRBJ1-1,TRBV29-1,TGCAGCGTTTCACAGGACCGTATGAACACTGAAGCTTTCTTT,CSVSQDRMNTEAFF
15,NA,NA,TRBJ2-5,TRBV27,TGTGCCAGCAGCGTGTCTCTTATGTACCAAGAGACCCAGTACTTC,CASSVSLMYQETQYF
17,NA,NA,TRBJ1-5,TRBV2,TGTGCCAGCAGAGAAGACGAAGTTTACGAGGGAGATCAGCCCCAGCATTTT,CASREDEVYEGDQPQHF
16,NA,TRBD2,TRBJ2-5,TRBV6-6,TGTGCCAGCAGTCGAGGGACTAGCGGGATGCAAGAGACCCAGTACTTC,CASSRGTSGMQETQYF
14,NA,NA,TRBJ1-1,TRBV6-5,TGTGCCAGCAACCCGGGACGGATGAACACTGAAGCTTTCTTT,CASNPGRMNTEAFF
14,NA,NA,TRBJ1-2,TRBV6-5,TGTGCCAGCAGTTACGGACAGACTAACTATGGCTACACCTTC,CASSYGQTNYGYTF